This T cell receptor (beta chain) came from a study of blood T cells in healthy people across ages. Concerning this clonotype: The junction and the germline gene differ at one end; a read error may be behind it.

Together with a sample-barcoded 5' primer, a J-beta primer mix was included in a second PCR lasting roughly 6 to 12 cycles. TCRdb re-called the 5' RACE reads through MiXCR, storing one row per CDR3 protein. The table lists roughly 900,000 distinct CDR3 sequences, around 28% of them singletons, with around 15% in the top ten. Collection of ten milliliters of peripheral blood was performed for each donor. Germline V gene sequence: CDR1 SGHRS, CDR2 YFSETQ. The length of the CDR3 is 14 residues. The sequence was obtained from a woman of 80 years or more in good health. The V gene is TRBV5-1, the J gene TRBJ1-1; D unresolved. Specimen: blood. CDR3 protein: CAGSSLMGNTEAFF. The DNA of the CDR3 is TGCGCCGGCAGCTCGCTTATGGGGAACACTGAAGCTTTCTTT.